Following are 6 T cell receptor beta chains from one sample sequenced in a study of blood T cell repertoires in COVID-19 (dated by TCRdb to 2020 to 2022). Libraries were made using the immunoSEQ multiplex PCR assay. TCRdb mirrors the immuneACCESS table, restricted to in-frame sequences. Some clones are absent from its copies; in checked studies, under half trace to an unresolved V gene, and the reason for the others is unknown. The sample records 25,000 to 35,000 clones, roughly 89% of which are singletons. The ten largest clones add up to approximately 48% of the sample. What was sequenced was peripheral blood. Receptor source: a human donor with acute or convalescent COVID-19. The donor label of this sample is uncertain.

The chain links TRBV29-1 to TRBJ2-1; perhaps TRBD2 as D (7 bases). CDR1 and CDR2 (germline): SQVTM, ANQGSEA. V was cut by 2 bases and J by 9 bases, with 11 bases left in between. This CDR3 is 12 amino acids long. The CDR3 protein is CSVEWGGPEQFF. CDR3 nucleotides: TGCAGCGTTGAATGGGGGGGGCCTGAGCAGTTCTTC.

The V and J genes are TRBV19 and TRBJ2-1; 12 bases agree with TRBD2. Germline V gives CDR1 LNHDA, CDR2 SQIVND (reference sequence). The trim removed 1 base at V and 7 bases at J, leaving 5 bases unmatched. CDR3 length equals 16 residues. CDR3: CASSIGLAGGRNEQFF. The CDR3 coding sequence is TGTGCCAGTAGTATAGGGCTAGCGGGAGGGCGGAATGAGCAGTTCTTC.

This clone was recorded many times. The chain is built from TRBV11-1 and TRBJ2-5; 11 bases map to TRBD2. The J segment lost 2 bases and the V segment lost 5 bases, leaving 7 bases of the junction unmatched. There are 16 residues in the CDR3. Germline V gene data show CDR1 as SGHAT and CDR2 as FQDESV (reference sequence). This CDR3 reads CASSREGLADQETQYF. Here the CDR3 DNA reads TGTGCCAGCAGCCGAGAGGGACTAGCGGATCAAGAGACCCAGTACTTC.

The J gene is TRBJ2-5, the V gene TRBV4-3, with 8 bases matching TRBD1. Germline assignment: CDR1 LGHNA and CDR2 YSLEER. This CDR3 is built from 16 residues. V shed 2 bases, J shed 6 bases, and the junction held 11 bases outside the gene matches. The CDR3 loop reads CASSQLSGQGLQTQYF. As DNA, the CDR3 is TGCGCCAGCAGCCAACTCTCCGGACAGGGTTTACAGACCCAGTACTTC.

There are a few counts of this clone. CDR3 sequence: CASSNRTGGNSPLHF. DNA of the CDR3: TGTGCCAGCAGCAACCGGACAGGGGGAAATTCACCCCTCCACTTT. This sequence joins TRBV7-8 and TRBJ1-6, with TRBD1 matching 10 bases. V was clipped by 5 bases and J by 7 bases; unmatched bases: 5. The germline V gene has CDR1 SGHVS and CDR2 FQNEAQ. CDR3 length: 15 amino acids.

The chain employs TRBV6-2 or TRBV6-3 and TRBJ2-3; 7 bases align to TRBD2. The V gene's germline CDR1 is MNHEY and CDR2 SVGEGT. The CDR3 sequence is 17 residues long. V lost 5 bases, J lost 2 bases, and 13 bases stayed unmatched. CDR3 in DNA: TGTGCCAGCAGTGCCCGCCCGGGACTAAGAATCACAGATACGCAGTATTTT. Protein sequence: CASSARPGLRITDTQYF.